The 10 T cell receptor beta chains given below trace back to one sample, sequenced in a study of T cells in narcolepsy. TCRdb keeps only in-frame clones here, not all; method: immunoSEQ multiplex PCR. The sample gives about 35,000 clones, roughly 77% of which show up once; about 2.3% is in the top ten. What was sequenced was memory (CD45RA-) CD4+ T cells from blood. These receptors all come from a human donor in good health.

The chain recombines TRBV28 with TRBJ1-1; no clear D gene. The germline V and J ends were trimmed by 3 bases and 6 bases, with 20 bases remaining between them. CDR1 is MDHEN, CDR2 SYDVKM, per germline. The CDR3 length is 16 residues. CDR3 DNA sequence: TGTGCCAGCAGTTTGGCCGAGATGTTGCTTCGGGCTGAAGCTTTCTTT. Translated: CASSLAEMLLRAEAFF.

The gene calls are TRBV9 and TRBJ1-1; possible D gene TRBD1, 5 bases. This CDR3 has 17 residues. Trimming left V 2 bases short and J 0 bases short, with 17 bases between. Per the germline V gene, CDR1 is SGDLS and CDR2 is YYNGEE. The CDR3: CASSVLDSELMNTEAFF. In DNA, the CDR3 is TGTGCCAGCAGCGTTTTAGACAGCGAACTCATGAACACTGAAGCTTTCTTT.

This clone occurred a few times. This chain connects TRBV20-1 to TRBJ2-3; D is undetermined. Germline CDR1 and CDR2: DFQATT and SNEGSKA (reference sequence). The CDR3 runs 10 residues. V lost 3 bases and J lost 7, with 5 bases in between. This chain's CDR3 is CSASDHTQYF. The CDR3 DNA is TGCAGTGCTAGCGACCATACGCAGTATTTT.

The CDR3 loop reads CASSEHSGRGGNEQFF. CDR3 DNA sequence: TGTGCCAGCAGTGAACATTCAGGGAGAGGGGGGAATGAGCAGTTCTTC. The chain employs TRBV2 and TRBJ2-1; D may correspond to TRBD1 or TRBD2 (6 bases each). Germline V CDR1 and CDR2: SNHLY, FYNNEI. V lost 2 bases and J lost 7, with 18 bases in between. The CDR3 has 16 residues.

The J gene is TRBJ2-5, the V gene TRBV7-9, with TRBD2 identical over 9 bases. Trimming at V came to 8 bases and at J to 3 bases, leaving 7 bases not matched to a gene. Looked up from germline, CDR1 is SEHNR and CDR2 is FQNEAQ (reference sequence). The CDR3 loop spans 14 amino acids. The CDR3 is CASSGASGKETQYF. CDR3 DNA: TGTGCCAGCTCGGGTGCTAGCGGGAAAGAGACCCAGTACTTC.

The rearrangement joins TRBV7-6 to TRBJ2-1; D not certain. Per the germline V gene, CDR1 is SGHVS and CDR2 is FNYEAQ. The length of the CDR3 is 15 residues. The germline V and J ends were trimmed by 4 bases and 4 bases, with 14 bases remaining between them. CDR3 region: CASSSSFDSYNEQFF. The CDR3 DNA reads TGTGCCAGCAGCTCCTCCTTCGACTCGTACAATGAGCAGTTCTTC.

The V call is TRBV27, the J call TRBJ2-1; D ambiguous. Germline CDR1 MNHEY, CDR2 SMNVEV (reference sequence). The CDR3 has 15 amino acids. Trimming pared 3 bases from V and 6 bases from J, leaving 15 bases between. CDR3 protein: CASSLTAQVGNEQFF. CDR3 nucleotides: TGTGCCAGCAGTTTGACTGCTCAAGTAGGCAATGAGCAGTTCTTC.

This clone was picked up a small number of times. CDR3 sequence reads: CASRKQGSSDTQYF. The CDR3, as DNA: TGTGCCAGCAGAAAACAGGGATCATCCGATACGCAGTATTTT. This sequence joins TRBV6-5 and TRBJ2-3; maybe TRBD1 (6 bases). V was shortened by 6 bases and J by 6 bases, with 16 bases between the two germline ends. The CDR3 is 14 amino acids. Germline values: CDR1 MNHEY, CDR2 SVGAGI.

This clone was counted once. The chain uses TRBV11-2 and TRBJ1-1; 7 nucleotides agree with TRBD1. This CDR3 has 18 residues. V was clipped by 5 bases and J by 0 bases; unmatched bases: 15. Germline V gene lookup returns CDR1 SGHAT and CDR2 FQNNGV. The CDR3 protein is CASSKTLRQGSMNTEAFF. CDR3 DNA sequence: TGTGCCAGCAGCAAAACGCTCAGACAGGGTTCAATGAACACTGAAGCTTTCTTT. Filled out from reference TRBV11-2 and TRBJ1-1, the complete variable domain reads EAGVAQSPRYKIIEKRQSVAFWCNPISGHATLYWYQQILGQGPKLLIQFQNNGVVDDSQLPKDRFSAERLKGVDSTLKIQPAKLEDSAVYLCASSKTLRQGSMNTEAFFGQGTRLTVV.

V gene TRBV4-1 combines with J gene TRBJ1-6; 8 positions agree with TRBD1. The CDR3 consists of 13 residues. The V and J ends lost 3 bases and 14 bases, in that order; junction bases with no gene match: 6. Germline CDR1 MGHRA, CDR2 YSYEKL. CDR3 amino acids: CASSHPTGGALHF. CDR3 DNA sequence: TGCGCCAGCAGCCACCCCACAGGGGGGGCCCTCCACTTT.